This T cell receptor (beta chain) was identified in a study of spatial heterogeneity in lung cancer. For the study at large: Detected sequences consistently included more beta-chain ones than alpha-chain ones. Correlation of TCR transcript counts in tumor regions with a T cell module score from matched bulk RNA-seq was strong.

Study-wide results and caveats: Tumor mutation count correlated with how many alpha and beta TCRs expanded intratumorally.

This clonotype was observed many times. Its antigen is unidentified. The CDR3 length is 15 residues. Germline CDR1 and CDR2: SGHTA and FQGNSA. J lost 5 bases, V lost 0 bases, and 2 bases had no gene match. Time point specified: sample taken at primary tumor resection. Whole RNA, which was extracted from tumor, nontumor lung tissue or frozen PBMC, was sequenced without any cell sorting. MiXCR, applied by TCRdb to the 5' RACE reads, yields one record per CDR3 protein. Among some 23,000 distinct CDR3 sequences listed, approximately 6.5% were seen once. The sample consisted of lung tumor tissue, taken at surgery. This receptor was taken from a male donor with early-stage non-small cell lung cancer. The rearrangement uses TRBV7-2 and TRBJ1-5; 9 bases agree with TRBD1. DNA of the CDR3: TGTGCCAGCAGCTTAGCGACAGGGGGAGATCAGCCCCAGCATTTT. Amino acid sequence: CASSLATGGDQPQHF.